This TCR beta chain was observed in a study of blood T cell repertoires in COVID-19. Study summary: From the United States, Italy and Spain came samples of acute and convalescent COVID-19.

Only a few counts were recorded for this clone. This CDR3 has 15 residues. V lost 4 bases, J lost 0 bases, and 10 bases lay in between. Germline CDR1 and CDR2: LGHDT and YNNKEL (reference sequence). Profiled with immunoSEQ multiplex PCR; TCRdb holds only in-frame clones, not every one. The table has nearly 200,000 clones, around four fifths seen once. Material for sequencing was peripheral blood. The V and J genes are TRBV3-1 (or the pseudogene TRBV3-2) and TRBJ2-1, with D maybe TRBD2 (5 bases). This TCR was sampled from a human donor in a cohort sampled during active COVID-19. CDR3 amino acids: CASSLGVSSYNEQFF. In nucleotides, the CDR3 is TGTGCCAGCAGCCTCGGGGTCAGCTCCTACAATGAGCAGTTCTTC.